These 24 T cell receptor beta chains were sequenced from one sample in a study of blood T cell repertoires in COVID-19. Sequencing was performed with immunoSEQ multiplex PCR; in TCRdb, only in-frame clones are kept and a portion is missing. The sample records 150,000 to 200,000 clones, less than 85% being singletons. Material: peripheral blood. The receptors shown here come from a woman of 80 years or more with acute or convalescent COVID-19.

The chain combines TRBV3-1 (or the pseudogene TRBV3-2) with TRBJ1-2; a possible D gene is TRBD1 (5 bases). The length of the CDR3 is 15 residues. CDR1 and CDR2 from the germline V gene are LGHDT and YNNKEL (reference sequence). V was shortened by 0 bases and J by 4 bases, with 12 bases between the two germline ends. As DNA, the CDR3 is TGTGCCAGCAGCCAAGATCAGGGCCCGTCCTATGGCTACACCTTC. It encodes CASSQDQGPSYGYTF.

This rearrangement joins TRBV7-9 to TRBJ2-7; D may be TRBD2 (6 bases). The CDR3 is made up of 15 amino acids. Deletions cut 1 base from V and 0 bases from J, with 10 bases between. Germline assignment: CDR1 SEHNR and CDR2 FQNEAQ (reference sequence). DNA of the CDR3: TGTGCCAGCAGCTTAGGTCTAGCGAGCTCCTACGAGCAGTACTTC. Translating gives CASSLGLASSYEQYF.

This clone was seen a handful of times. This sequence joins TRBV19 and TRBJ2-1; TRBD1 matches 9 bases. The CDR3 sequence is 16 residues long. The germline gives CDR1 LNHDA, CDR2 SQIVND (reference sequence). Losses at the gene ends were 4 bases for V and 1 base for J; bases not matched to a gene: 5. The CDR3 reads CASSKGQGVSYNEQFF. The CDR3 DNA reads TGTGCCAGTAGTAAGGGACAGGGAGTGTCCTACAATGAGCAGTTCTTC. Full variable domain (missing parts from reference TRBV19 and TRBJ2-1): DGGITQSPKYLFRKEGQNVTLSCEQNLNHDAMYWYRQDPGQGLRLIYYSQIVNDFQKGDIAEGYSVSREKKESFPLTVTSAQKNPTAFYLCASSKGQGVSYNEQFFGPGTRLTVL.

This clone has more than one count but fewer than ten. The chain couples TRBV30 to TRBJ1-4; 7 nucleotides align to TRBD1. This CDR3 comprises 15 residues. Germline assignment: CDR1 GTSNPN and CDR2 SVGIG (reference sequence). The V and J ends lost 1 base and 8 bases, in that order; junction bases with no gene match: 10. Here the CDR3 reads CAWSGRRTGGEKLFF. The CDR3 region has the DNA TGTGCCTGGAGTGGCCGAAGGACAGGCGGCGAAAAACTGTTTTTT. Supplemented by reference TRBV30 and TRBJ1-4, the full variable domain reads SQTIHQWPATLVQPVGSPLSLECTVEGTSNPNLYWYRQAAGRGLQLLFYSVGIGQISSEVPQNLSASRPQDRQFILSSKKLLLSDSGFYLCAWSGRRTGGEKLFFGSGTQLSVL.

This clone was seen just once. V and J are TRBV3-1 (or the pseudogene TRBV3-2) and TRBJ1-2; D may be TRBD1 (5 bases). Per germline, CDR1 LGHDT and CDR2 YNNKEL (reference sequence). V lost 0 bases to trimming and J lost 5 bases, with 10 bases between them. The CDR3 is 14 amino acids. The CDR3 nucleotides read TGTGCCAGCAGCCAAGACGGCAGGGCTTATGGCTACACCTTC. This sequence encodes CASSQDGRAYGYTF.

The chain employs TRBV4-1 and TRBJ2-6; D remains unclear. The germline V gene encodes CDR1 MGHRA and CDR2 YSYEKL. The CDR3 has 16 amino acids. V was shortened by 2 bases and J by 0 bases, with 8 bases between the two germline ends. CDR3 residues: CASSQFLVSGANVLTF. The CDR3 nucleotides are TGCGCCAGCAGCCAATTCCTAGTCTCTGGGGCCAACGTCCTGACTTTC.

V gene TRBV20-1 combines with J gene TRBJ2-7; D possibly corresponds to TRBD1 (5 bases). The V end lost 6 bases, the J end lost 1 base, and 22 bases lay between the germline ends. The length of the CDR3 is 16 residues. Looked up from germline, CDR1 is DFQATT and CDR2 is SNEGSKA (reference sequence). CDR3 sequence reads: CSASSAGKDWSYEQYF. The CDR3 nucleotides read TGCAGTGCGAGTTCGGCAGGGAAGGATTGGTCCTACGAGCAGTACTTC.

This clone was recorded once. The chain couples TRBV19 to TRBJ2-1; D is undetermined. With 9 bases removed from V and 6 bases from J, the gap between germline ends came to 24 bases. Germline V lookup: CDR1 LNHDA, CDR2 SQIVND (reference sequence). This CDR3 has 16 amino acids. CDR3 sequence (DNA): TGTGCCAGCTCCTATTCGGTGTCGTTCATCGGCAATGAGCAGTTCTTC. Its translation: CASSYSVSFIGNEQFF. Complete variable domain (other parts from reference TRBV19 and TRBJ2-1): DGGITQSPKYLFRKEGQNVTLSCEQNLNHDAMYWYRQDPGQGLRLIYYSQIVNDFQKGDIAEGYSVSREKKESFPLTVTSAQKNPTAFYLCASSYSVSFIGNEQFFGPGTRLTVL.

V usage is TRBV7-8 and J usage is TRBJ1-1; D is ambiguous. The ends were cut back, 5 bases at V and 8 bases at J, with 12 bases in the middle. This CDR3 comprises 12 residues. Germline CDR1 reads SGHVS; CDR2 reads FQNEAQ. The CDR3 bases are TGTGCCAGCAGCCCAGGAGGCAGGGAAGCTTTCTTT. Translated: CASSPGGREAFF.

The genes are TRBV2 and TRBJ2-3, with TRBD2 matching 7 bases. The CDR3 totals 15 residues. The J segment lost 2 bases and the V segment lost 7 bases, leaving 9 bases of the junction unmatched. CDR1 is SNHLY, CDR2 FYNNEI, per germline. CDR3 loop: CASKVGGGATDTQYF. CDR3 sequence (DNA): TGTGCCAGCAAGGTGGGCGGGGGAGCCACAGATACGCAGTATTTT. Using reference TRBV2 and TRBJ2-3 for the parts outside the CDR3, the full variable domain is EPEVTQTPSHQVTQMGQEVILRCVPISNHLYFYWYRQILGQKVEFLVSFYNNEISEKSEIFDDQFSVERPDGSNFTLKIRSTKLEDSAMYFCASKVGGGATDTQYFGPGTRLTVL.

This clone has a handful of counts. The genes are TRBV28 and TRBJ1-2; the match to TRBD1 covers 10 bases. The CDR3 extends over 17 amino acids. CDR1 and CDR2 from the germline V gene are MDHEN and SYDVKM. V dropped 6 bases and J dropped 1; count of bases not matched to a gene: 11. In nucleotides, the CDR3 is TGTGCCAGCAGCCAATTCTACGGACAGGGGGTTAACTATGGCTACACCTTC. This encodes CASSQFYGQGVNYGYTF.

V usage is TRBV28 and J usage is TRBJ2-7, with 11 bases lining up with TRBD1. Germline V gene sequence: CDR1 MDHEN, CDR2 SYDVKM. The junction had 5 bases not matched to a gene; V was cut back by 3 bases and J by 1 base. The CDR3 runs to 16 residues. The CDR3 reads CASSFFGTGGSYEQYF. CDR3 DNA sequence: TGTGCCAGCAGTTTCTTCGGGACAGGGGGTTCCTACGAGCAGTACTTC.

The rearrangement joins TRBV3-1 (or the pseudogene TRBV3-2) to TRBJ1-4; TRBD1 is a possible D gene (6 bases). Germline V gives CDR1 LGHDT, CDR2 YNNKEL (reference sequence). There are 15 residues in the CDR3. Trimming shortened V by 3 bases and J by 4 bases, and 12 bases separated the two germline ends. The CDR3 DNA sequence: TGTGCCAGCAGCCACCTGGACAGCAATAATGAAAAACTGTTTTTT. Encoded protein: CASSHLDSNNEKLFF.

This sequence joins TRBV7-2 and TRBJ1-2; D is unresolved. CDR3 size: 14 residues. Germline V gene data show CDR1 as SGHTA and CDR2 as FQGNSA. Trimming took off 5 bases at V and 5 bases at J, with 15 bases between the two ends. The CDR3 is CASSPTAGIYGYTF. For the CDR3, the DNA is TGTGCCAGCAGCCCCACGGCGGGAATTTATGGCTACACCTTC.

J is TRBJ2-1 and V is TRBV12-5, with 10 bases identical to TRBD2. With 5 bases clipped from V and 4 bases from J, the junction kept 5 bases outside the gene matches. In germline, CDR1 is LGHNT, CDR2 FRNRAP. The CDR3 sequence is 15 residues long. CDR3: CASGRASGGYNEQFF. In DNA form, the CDR3 reads TGTGCTAGTGGTCGGGCTAGCGGGGGATACAATGAGCAGTTCTTC. Looking up the rest from reference TRBV12-5 and TRBJ2-1 gives the full variable domain: DARVTQTPRHKVTEMGQEVTMRCQPILGHNTVFWYRQTMMQGLELLAYFRNRAPLDDSGMPKDRFSAEMPDATLATLKIQPSEPRDSAVYFCASGRASGGYNEQFFGPGTRLTVL.

The genes are TRBV10-1 and TRBJ1-3; no clear D. Per the germline V gene, CDR1 is WNHNN and CDR2 is SYGVQD (reference sequence). V was cut by 7 bases and J by 4 bases, with 14 bases left in between. The CDR3 is made up of 14 amino acids. CDR3 DNA sequence: TGCGCCAGCACTGTAGTCCGTCGAGGAAACACCATATATTTT. Protein sequence: CASTVVRRGNTIYF.

The J gene is TRBJ1-1, the V gene TRBV6-6; the match to TRBD1 covers 9 bases. The germline V gene encodes CDR1 MNHNY and CDR2 SVGAGI (reference sequence). With 2 bases clipped from V and 12 bases from J, the junction kept 10 bases outside the gene matches. The CDR3 spans 14 residues. The DNA for the CDR3 is TGTGCCAGCAGTTACGACGGGACAGGGATCATAACTTTCTTT. Translated, it gives CASSYDGTGIITFF.

This clone was observed a few times. This chain joins TRBV28 and TRBJ2-3; D is possibly TRBD2 (6 bases). Germline-derived CDR1 and CDR2 are MDHEN and SYDVKM. V was pared by 10 bases and J by 2 bases, with 16 bases between. This CDR3 comprises 14 residues. The DNA for the CDR3 is TGTGCCACTGCACGTTGGGGACTCACAGATACGCAGTATTTT. Translated: CATARWGLTDTQYF.

V is TRBV3-1 (or the pseudogene TRBV3-2) and J is TRBJ2-5, with 9 nucleotides matching TRBD2. V lost 1 base and J lost 2; bases outside the gene matches: 5. The CDR3 runs 16 residues. Germline lookup yields CDR1 LGHDT and CDR2 YNNKEL (reference sequence). CDR3 bases: TGTGCCAGCAGCCAAGGTGTGCTAGCGGGACAAGAGACCCAGTACTTC. It translates to CASSQGVLAGQETQYF.

The chain carries TRBV2 and TRBJ2-3; tentatively, D is TRBD2 (5 bases). Germline lookup yields CDR1 SNHLY and CDR2 FYNNEI. The CDR3 has 13 amino acids. Trimming left V 6 bases short and J 6 bases short, with 13 bases between. The CDR3 DNA sequence: TGTGCCAGCAGCGGTCCCCCGGGGGATACGCAGTATTTT. Protein product: CASSGPPGDTQYF.

The chain carries TRBV6-5 and TRBJ2-3, with D possibly being TRBD2 (6 bases). Germline CDR1 MNHEY, CDR2 SVGAGI. The V gene lost 7 bases and the J gene lost 11 bases, with 16 bases spanning the gap. The CDR3 runs to 12 residues. The CDR3 bases are TGTGCCAGCAACAGGAGGAGGGAAAAGCAGTATTTT. Its protein is CASNRRREKQYF.

The chain has TRBV18 and TRBJ2-3; 8 bases map to TRBD2. Germline assignment: CDR1 KGHSH and CDR2 LQKENI. After removal of 4 bases from V and 2 bases from J, the junction contained 5 bases not matched to a gene. The CDR3 totals 15 residues. CDR3 nucleotide sequence: TGTGCCAGCTCACTTGTAGCGGGGCTCACAGATACGCAGTATTTT. Amino acid sequence: CASSLVAGLTDTQYF.

This clone was picked up a small number of times. The chain recombines TRBV28 with TRBJ2-5, with 15 nucleotides matching TRBD2. The ends lost 4 bases at V and 5 bases at J; junction bases unmatched: 8. The length of the CDR3 is 17 residues. Germline V gene sequence: CDR1 MDHEN, CDR2 SYDVKM. The CDR3 is CASSSRTSGRGGETQYF. DNA for the CDR3: TGTGCCAGCAGTTCCCGGACTAGCGGGAGGGGGGGGGAGACCCAGTACTTC.

V gene TRBV27 combines with J gene TRBJ2-1; 14 nucleotides line up with TRBD2. V dropped 5 bases and J dropped 8; count of bases not matched to a gene: 8. Germline CDR1 MNHEY, CDR2 SMNVEV (reference sequence). CDR3 size: 16 residues. CDR3 sequence: CASSASGTSGSYEQFF. The CDR3 DNA sequence: TGTGCCAGCAGTGCCTCCGGGACTAGCGGGAGCTATGAGCAGTTCTTC.